This TCR beta chain was captured by sequencing in a study of blood T cells in healthy people across ages. Donor samples were obtained from healthy Caucasian individuals from Russia, aged about 6 to 90. Per sample, at least 5 micrograms of total RNA were extracted. It was with a sample-barcoded 5' primer and a J-beta primer mix that a second PCR of about 7 to 12 cycles was run. The authors tagged each cDNA molecule using a template-switch adaptor with 12 random nucleotides. The study obtained at least 2.5 million CDR3-containing paired-end reads from every sample. TCRdb reprocessed the 5' RACE reads with MiXCR, giving one entry per CDR3 protein. The sample holds roughly 1,800,000 distinct CDR3 sequences, around half seen once. The sequence derives from a woman between 40 and 55 years old in good health. Sequenced material: blood.

CDR3 nucleotides: TGCGCCAGCAGCTTGGGTCCCCACATGGGGATGGAGACCCAGTACTTC. It codes for CASSLGPHMGMETQYF. This sequence joins TRBV5-1 and TRBJ2-5; D is unclear. This CDR3 comprises 16 residues. Trimming removed 0 bases at V and 5 bases at J, with 17 bases between. CDR1 is SGHRS, CDR2 YFSETQ, per germline.